There are many counts of the clone carrying this T cell receptor beta chain. Template switching added a universal primer binding site, and final cDNA carried unique molecular identifiers. TCRdb passed the 5' RACE reads through MiXCR, listing each CDR3 protein once. The sample carries some 590,000 distinct CDR3 sequences, approximately 9.6% recorded once. The sample comes from a study of identical twins. Healthy Caucasians supplied all donations. Germline V lookup: CDR1 SGHRS, CDR2 YFSETQ. The V end was cut by 4 bases, the J end by 1 base, with 14 bases between. The CDR3 totals 15 residues. These data are also associated with another study on yellow fever vaccine responses in identical twins.

This rearrangement joins TRBV5-1 to TRBJ1-1, with D hard to call. This sequence originates from a woman in her late teens or twenties in good health. The sequenced material came from PBMCs. CDR3 region: CASSHRDGSNTEAFF. In DNA form, the CDR3 reads TGCGCCAGCAGCCACCGAGACGGGTCGAACACTGAAGCTTTCTTT.